This is a list of T cell receptor beta chains from one sample in a study of blood T cells in healthy people across ages. Each CDR3 protein is one row after TCRdb ran MiXCR on the 5' RACE reads. This repertoire shows about 640,000 distinct CDR3 sequences, about 28% found once; its top ten account for around 16%. Sequencing was done on a sample of blood. The receptors here all came from a woman older than 75 in good health. Both conserved end residues are part of each CDR3. D genes are given only for firm matches. Rows may omit the clone size; those that give it use once, few, many or a size class.

v_call	cdr3_length	j_call	clone_size	d_call	cdr3_aa	cdr3_nt
TRBV4-1	17	TRBJ2-5	many	TRBD2	CASSPSGLAGGQETQYF	TGCGCCAGCAGCCCTTCGGGACTAGCGGGGGGCCAAGAGACCCAGTACTTC
TRBV7-9	14	TRBJ2-4	many	NA	CASSLVGGGDIQYF	TGTGCCAGCAGCTTAGTCGGAGGGGGGGACATTCAGTACTTC
TRBV18	16	TRBJ2-2	NA	TRBD1	CASSPGQGRIGGELFF	TGTGCCAGCTCACCCGGACAGGGGCGGATTGGCGGGGAGCTGTTTTTT
TRBV3-1	14	TRBJ2-2	few	NA	CASRKGPNTGELFF	TGTGCCAGCAGGAAGGGACCTAACACCGGGGAGCTGTTTTTT
TRBV6-6	14	TRBJ2-7	NA	NA	CATTRRGGDNGQYF	TGTGCCACCACGCGAAGGGGCGGGGACAATGGGCAGTACTTC
TRBV6-5	14	TRBJ1-1	many	TRBD1	CASSRDRGVTEAFF	TGTGCCAGCAGCCGGGACAGGGGTGTCACTGAAGCTTTCTTT
TRBV6-1	14	TRBJ2-1	many	NA	CASRGGPNYNEQFF	TGTGCCAGCAGAGGGGGGCCCAATTACAATGAGCAGTTCTTC
TRBV20-1	17	TRBJ2-1	few	NA	CSARSRGAPGVVNEQFF	TGCAGTGCTAGATCCCGGGGCGCCCCCGGGGTAGTCAATGAGCAGTTCTTC
TRBV5-5	15	TRBJ1-2	few	TRBD1	CASSTRIGTGEGYTF	TGTGCCAGCAGCACCCGGATTGGGACAGGGGAGGGCTACACCTTC
TRBV19	13	TRBJ1-6	NA	NA	CASSIGGDSPLHF	TGTGCCAGTAGTATCGGGGGGGATTCACCCCTCCACTTT
TRBV20-1	15	TRBJ2-7	NA	NA	CSAKEPDKVAYEQYF	TGCAGTGCCAAAGAACCGGACAAGGTGGCCTACGAGCAGTACTTC
TRBV14	14	TRBJ1-2	NA	NA	CASNQDVRINGYTF	TGTGCCAGCAACCAAGATGTGAGGATCAATGGCTACACCTTC
TRBV11-2	15	TRBJ2-3	NA	NA	CASSLGGIQTDTQYF	TGTGCCAGCAGCTTAGGGGGGATTCAAACAGATACGCAGTATTTT
TRBV7-3	15	TRBJ1-6	many	TRBD1	CASSRTGDRNSPLHF	TGTGCCAGCAGCCGCACCGGGGACAGGAATTCACCCCTCCACTTT
TRBV7-6	12	TRBJ1-1	few	NA	CASSLGSPEAFF	TGTGCCAGCAGCTTAGGTAGCCCTGAAGCTTTCTTT
TRBV4-1	16	TRBJ1-2	many	NA	CASSQMGTFGDYGYTF	TGCGCCAGCAGCCAAATGGGGACTTTCGGGGACTATGGCTACACCTTC
TRBV7-2	14	TRBJ2-7	many	TRBD2	CASSSNPGGYEQYF	TGTGCCAGCAGCTCCAACCCGGGAGGGTACGAGCAGTACTTC
TRBV28	13	TRBJ2-5	NA	NA	CASTWGREETQYF	TGTGCCAGCACCTGGGGCAGAGAAGAGACCCAGTACTTC
TRBV10-3	13	TRBJ1-4	many	NA	CAISDGPNEKLFF	TGTGCCATCAGTGATGGGCCTAATGAAAAACTGTTTTTT